What follows is one T cell receptor (beta chain) and its context. These data come from a study of monozygotic twins with inflammatory bowel disease. TCRdb re-analyzed the 5' RACE reads; it lists each CDR3 protein once, without DNA. This repertoire includes over 350,000 distinct CDR3 sequences. This CDR3 region has 15 residues. The germline CDR1 and CDR2 sequences are SGHRS and YFSETQ. Sequencing input: blood. The V gene is TRBV5-1, the J gene TRBJ2-1; the D call of TRBD2 rests on TCRdb alone, since no DNA is present to check it. This TCR was sampled from a human donor with ulcerative colitis or Crohn's disease, or a healthy co-twin of an affected twin (not recorded which). The CDR3 loop reads CASSLGTSSFNEQFF.